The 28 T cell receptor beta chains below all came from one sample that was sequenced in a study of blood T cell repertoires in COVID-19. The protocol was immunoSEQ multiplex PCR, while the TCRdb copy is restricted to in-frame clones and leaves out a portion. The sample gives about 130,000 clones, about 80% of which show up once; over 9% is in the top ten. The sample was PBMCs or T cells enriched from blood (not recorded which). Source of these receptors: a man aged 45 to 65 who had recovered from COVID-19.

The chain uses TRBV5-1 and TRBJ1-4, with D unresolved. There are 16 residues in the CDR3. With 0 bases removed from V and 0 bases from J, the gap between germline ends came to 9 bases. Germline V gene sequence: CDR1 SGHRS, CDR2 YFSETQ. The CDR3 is CASSLGGYATNEKLFF. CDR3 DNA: TGCGCCAGCAGCTTGGGAGGCTATGCAACTAATGAAAAACTGTTTTTT.

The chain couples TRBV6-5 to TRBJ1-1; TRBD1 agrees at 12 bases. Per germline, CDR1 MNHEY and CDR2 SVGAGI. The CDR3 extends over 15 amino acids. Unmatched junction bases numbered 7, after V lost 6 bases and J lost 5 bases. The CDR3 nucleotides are TGTGCCAGCAGCGGGACAGGGGGCAAGTCGACTGAAGCTTTCTTT. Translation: CASSGTGGKSTEAFF.

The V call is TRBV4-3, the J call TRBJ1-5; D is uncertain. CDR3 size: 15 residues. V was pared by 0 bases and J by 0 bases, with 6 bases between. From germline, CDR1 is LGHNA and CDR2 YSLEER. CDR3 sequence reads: CASSQDSHSNQPQHF. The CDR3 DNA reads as TGCGCCAGCAGCCAAGATAGTCATAGCAATCAGCCCCAGCATTTT.

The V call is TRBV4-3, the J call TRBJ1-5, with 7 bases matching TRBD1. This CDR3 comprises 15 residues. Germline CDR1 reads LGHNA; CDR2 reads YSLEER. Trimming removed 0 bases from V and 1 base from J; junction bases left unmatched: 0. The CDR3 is CASSQDRGSNQPQHF. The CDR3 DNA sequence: TGCGCCAGCAGCCAAGACAGGGGGAGCAATCAGCCCCAGCATTTT.

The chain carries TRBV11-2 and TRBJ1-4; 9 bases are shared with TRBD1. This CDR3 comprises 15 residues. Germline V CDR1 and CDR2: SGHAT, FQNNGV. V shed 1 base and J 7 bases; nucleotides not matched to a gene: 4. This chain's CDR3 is CASSLGGTGREKLFF. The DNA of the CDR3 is TGTGCCAGCAGCTTAGGCGGGACAGGGCGTGAAAAACTGTTTTTT.

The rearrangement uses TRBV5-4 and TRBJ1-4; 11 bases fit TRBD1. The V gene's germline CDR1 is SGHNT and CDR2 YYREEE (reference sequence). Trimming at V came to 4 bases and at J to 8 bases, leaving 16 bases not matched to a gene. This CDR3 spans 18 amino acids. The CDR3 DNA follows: TGTGCCAGCAGCCAAGTCGGGACAGGGGGTGTGGTAAAAGAAAAACTGTTTTTT. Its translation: CASSQVGTGGVVKEKLFF.

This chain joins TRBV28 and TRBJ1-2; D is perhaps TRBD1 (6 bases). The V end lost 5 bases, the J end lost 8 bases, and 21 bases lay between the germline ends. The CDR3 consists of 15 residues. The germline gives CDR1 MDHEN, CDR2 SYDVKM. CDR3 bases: TGTGCCAGCAGTCCTTCACAGGGCCTTCCCTCCGGCTACACCTTC. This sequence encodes CASSPSQGLPSGYTF.

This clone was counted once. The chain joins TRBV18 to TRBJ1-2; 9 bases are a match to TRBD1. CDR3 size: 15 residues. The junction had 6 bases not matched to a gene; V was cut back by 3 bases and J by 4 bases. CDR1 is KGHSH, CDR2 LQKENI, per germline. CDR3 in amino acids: CASSPPGQGLYGYTF. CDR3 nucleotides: TGTGCCAGCTCACCTCCGGGACAGGGCCTCTATGGCTACACCTTC.

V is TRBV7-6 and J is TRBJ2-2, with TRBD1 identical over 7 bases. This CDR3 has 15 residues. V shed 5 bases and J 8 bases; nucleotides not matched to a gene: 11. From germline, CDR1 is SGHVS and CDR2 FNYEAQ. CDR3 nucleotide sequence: TGTGCCAGCAGCACCCAAAGGGCAGGGGGTGGGGAGCTGTTTTTT. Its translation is CASSTQRAGGGELFF.

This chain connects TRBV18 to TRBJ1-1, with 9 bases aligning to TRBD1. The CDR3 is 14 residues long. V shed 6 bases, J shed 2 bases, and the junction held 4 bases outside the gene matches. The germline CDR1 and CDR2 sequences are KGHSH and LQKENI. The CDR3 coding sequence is TGTGCCAGCTCGAGGGGACAGGGTAACACTGAAGCTTTCTTT. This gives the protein CASSRGQGNTEAFF.

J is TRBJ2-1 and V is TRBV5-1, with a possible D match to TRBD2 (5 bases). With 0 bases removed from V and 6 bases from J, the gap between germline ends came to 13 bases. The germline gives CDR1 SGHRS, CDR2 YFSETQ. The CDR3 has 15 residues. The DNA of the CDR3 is TGCGCCAGCAGCTTGGGCCAGCGGTCCGGCAATGAGCAGTTCTTC. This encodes CASSLGQRSGNEQFF.

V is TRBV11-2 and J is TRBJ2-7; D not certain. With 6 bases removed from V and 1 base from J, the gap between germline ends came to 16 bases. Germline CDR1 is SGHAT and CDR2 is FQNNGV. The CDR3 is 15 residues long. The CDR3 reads CASRRPALGSYEQYF. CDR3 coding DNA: TGTGCCAGCAGGAGGCCCGCCCTTGGGTCCTACGAGCAGTACTTC. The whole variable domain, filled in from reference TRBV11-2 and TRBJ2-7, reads EAGVAQSPRYKIIEKRQSVAFWCNPISGHATLYWYQQILGQGPKLLIQFQNNGVVDDSQLPKDRFSAERLKGVDSTLKIQPAKLEDSAVYLCASRRPALGSYEQYFGPGTRLTVT.

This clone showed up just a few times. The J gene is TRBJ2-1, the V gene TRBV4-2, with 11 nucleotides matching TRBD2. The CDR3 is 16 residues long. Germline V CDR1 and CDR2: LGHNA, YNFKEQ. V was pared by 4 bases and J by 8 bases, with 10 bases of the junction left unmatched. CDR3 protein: CASSRGLAGGFDEQFF. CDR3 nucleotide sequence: TGTGCCAGCAGCCGAGGATTAGCGGGGGGGTTCGATGAGCAGTTCTTC.

The CDR3 sequence is CAWVEKSSGNTIYF. In DNA, the CDR3 is TGTGCCTGGGTAGAAAAAAGCTCTGGAAACACCATATATTTT. V and J are TRBV30 and TRBJ1-3, with D hard to call. The CDR3 loop spans 14 amino acids. V lost 5 bases and J lost 0, with 11 bases in between. CDR1 and CDR2 from the germline V gene are GTSNPN and SVGIG (reference sequence). Full variable domain (rest looked up from reference TRBV30 and TRBJ1-3): SQTIHQWPATLVQPVGSPLSLECTVEGTSNPNLYWYRQAAGRGLQLLFYSVGIGQISSEVPQNLSASRPQDRQFILSSKKLLLSDSGFYLCAWVEKSSGNTIYFGEGSWLTVV.

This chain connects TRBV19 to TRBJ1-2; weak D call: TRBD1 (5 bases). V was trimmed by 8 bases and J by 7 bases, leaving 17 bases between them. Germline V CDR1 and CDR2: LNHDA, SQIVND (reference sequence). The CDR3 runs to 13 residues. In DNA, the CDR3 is TGTGCCAGTCTGGGGCAGGGTATCGGTGGCTACACCTTC. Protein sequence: CASLGQGIGGYTF.

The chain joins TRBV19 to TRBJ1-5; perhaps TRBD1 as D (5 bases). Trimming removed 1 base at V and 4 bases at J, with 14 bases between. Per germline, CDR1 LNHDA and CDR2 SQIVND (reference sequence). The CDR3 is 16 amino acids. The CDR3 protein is CASSIAGGMGNQPQHF. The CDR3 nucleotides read TGTGCCAGTAGTATAGCGGGGGGGATGGGGAATCAGCCCCAGCATTTT. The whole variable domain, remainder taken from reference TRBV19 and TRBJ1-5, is DGGITQSPKYLFRKEGQNVTLSCEQNLNHDAMYWYRQDPGQGLRLIYYSQIVNDFQKGDIAEGYSVSREKKESFPLTVTSAQKNPTAFYLCASSIAGGMGNQPQHFGDGTRLSIL.

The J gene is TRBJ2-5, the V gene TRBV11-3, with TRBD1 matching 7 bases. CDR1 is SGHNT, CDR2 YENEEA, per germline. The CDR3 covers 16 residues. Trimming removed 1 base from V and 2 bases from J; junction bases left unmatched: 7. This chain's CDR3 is CASSLGQQGRQETQYF. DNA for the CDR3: TGTGCCAGCAGCTTAGGGCAACAGGGGAGACAAGAGACCCAGTACTTC.

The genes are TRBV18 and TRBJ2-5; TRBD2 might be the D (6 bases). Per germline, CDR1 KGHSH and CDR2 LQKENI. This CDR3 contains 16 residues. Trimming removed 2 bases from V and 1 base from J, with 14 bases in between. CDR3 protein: CASSPNLGGLQETQYF. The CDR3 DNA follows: TGTGCCAGCTCACCAAATCTCGGAGGGCTCCAAGAGACCCAGTACTTC.

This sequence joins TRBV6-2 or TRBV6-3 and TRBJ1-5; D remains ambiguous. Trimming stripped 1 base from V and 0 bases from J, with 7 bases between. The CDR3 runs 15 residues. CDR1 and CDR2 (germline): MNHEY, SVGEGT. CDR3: CASSYFSYSNQPQHF. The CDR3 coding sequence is TGTGCCAGCAGTTACTTCTCCTATAGCAATCAGCCCCAGCATTTT.

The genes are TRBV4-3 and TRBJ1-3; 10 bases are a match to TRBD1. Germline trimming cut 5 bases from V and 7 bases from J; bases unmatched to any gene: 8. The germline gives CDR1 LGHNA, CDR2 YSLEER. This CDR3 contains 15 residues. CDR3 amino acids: CASSSKGQGTNTIYF. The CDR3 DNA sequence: TGCGCCAGCAGCTCAAAGGGACAGGGGACGAACACCATATATTTT.

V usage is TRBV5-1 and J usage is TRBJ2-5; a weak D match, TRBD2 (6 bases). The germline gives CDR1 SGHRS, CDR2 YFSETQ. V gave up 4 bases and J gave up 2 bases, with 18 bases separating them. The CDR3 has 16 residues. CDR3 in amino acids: CASSQPRTGEQETQYF. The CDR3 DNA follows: TGCGCCAGCAGCCAGCCACGGACGGGGGAGCAAGAGACCCAGTACTTC.

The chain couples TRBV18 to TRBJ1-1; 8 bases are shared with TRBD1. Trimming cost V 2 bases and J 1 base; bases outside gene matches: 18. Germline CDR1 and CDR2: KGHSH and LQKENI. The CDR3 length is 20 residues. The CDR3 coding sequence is TGTGCCAGCTCACCATATTCGACAGGGGTTATTATTACCCCGAACACTGAAGCTTTCTTT. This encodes CASSPYSTGVIITPNTEAFF.

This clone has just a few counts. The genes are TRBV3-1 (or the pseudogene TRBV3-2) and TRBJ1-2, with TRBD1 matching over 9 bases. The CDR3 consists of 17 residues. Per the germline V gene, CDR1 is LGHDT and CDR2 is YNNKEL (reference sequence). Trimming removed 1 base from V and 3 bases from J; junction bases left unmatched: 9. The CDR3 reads CASSQGARTGAYYGYTF. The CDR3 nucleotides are TGTGCCAGCAGCCAAGGGGCCCGGACAGGGGCTTACTATGGCTACACCTTC.

DNA of the CDR3: TGTGCCACCAGCACAGGGGCTGAAGCTTTCTTT. Its translation: CATSTGAEAFF. The chain carries TRBV24-1 and TRBJ1-1; 7 bases are a match to TRBD1. Germline V gene sequence: CDR1 KGHDR, CDR2 SFDVKD. The V and J ends lost 7 bases and 6 bases, in that order; junction bases with no gene match: 1. This CDR3 is built from 11 residues.

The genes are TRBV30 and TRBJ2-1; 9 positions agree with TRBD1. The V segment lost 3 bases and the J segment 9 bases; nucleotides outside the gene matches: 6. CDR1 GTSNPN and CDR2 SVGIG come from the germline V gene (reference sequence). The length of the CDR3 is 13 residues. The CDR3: CAWSGQGYGEQFF. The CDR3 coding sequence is TGTGCCTGGAGCGGACAGGGGTACGGTGAGCAGTTCTTC.

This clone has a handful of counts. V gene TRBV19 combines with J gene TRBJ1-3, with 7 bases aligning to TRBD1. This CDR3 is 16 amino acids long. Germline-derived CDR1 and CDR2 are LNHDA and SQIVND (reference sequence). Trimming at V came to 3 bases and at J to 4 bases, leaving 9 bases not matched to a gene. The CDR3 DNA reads TGTGCCAGTAGTATCTCGACAGGGCGCGCCGGAAACACCATATATTTT. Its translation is CASSISTGRAGNTIYF.

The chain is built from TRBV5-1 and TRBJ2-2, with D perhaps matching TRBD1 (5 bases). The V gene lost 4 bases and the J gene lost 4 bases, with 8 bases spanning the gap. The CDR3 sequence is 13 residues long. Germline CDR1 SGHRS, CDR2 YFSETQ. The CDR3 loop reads CASSLRVTGELFF. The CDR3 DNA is TGCGCCAGCAGCCTCAGGGTCACCGGGGAGCTGTTTTTT.

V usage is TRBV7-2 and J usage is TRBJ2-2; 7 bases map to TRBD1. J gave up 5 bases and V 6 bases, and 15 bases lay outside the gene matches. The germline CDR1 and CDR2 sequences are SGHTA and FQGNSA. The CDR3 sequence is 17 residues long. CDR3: CASRETQAGGRTGELFF. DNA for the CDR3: TGTGCCAGCAGAGAGACACAGGCAGGGGGAAGGACCGGGGAGCTGTTTTTT.